This TCR beta chain was recorded in a study of T cells in Graves' hyperthyroidism and ophthalmopathy. J lost 8 bases, V lost 4 bases, and 7 bases had no gene match. CDR3 length: 14 amino acids. CDR1 and CDR2 (germline): SGHRS, YFSETQ. Study-wide points: Clonotypes that were expanded in thyroid above 0.001 mostly appeared in blood too.

Diagnoses used clinical symptoms, serum thyroxine and TRAb, thyroid ultrasound and orbital computed tomography. The CDR3 regions of TCR beta were amplified from RNA transcripts. Carried out on the TCR CDR3, a first-round RT-PCR used the HTBI primer set. Each CDR3 protein is one row after TCRdb ran MiXCR on the multiplex PCR reads. The sample carries 650,000 to 800,000 distinct CDR3 sequences, just under 45% recorded once. Points on this clonotype: What it binds is unknown.

This receptor was identified in an adult man with Graves' disease, either hyperthyroidism or ophthalmopathy (not recorded which). The chain is built from TRBV5-1 and TRBJ1-4; TRBD1 aligns across 8 bases. The sample comprised peripheral blood or thyroid tissue (not recorded which). The CDR3 DNA reads as TGCGCCAGCAGCCGGGACTGGACAGGGGAAAAACTGTTTTTT. Encoded protein: CASSRDWTGEKLFF.